This TCR beta chain stems from a study of OX40 agonist ivuxolimab in advanced cancers. Some clones are missing from TCRdb's copy, which holds only in-frame ones; the method was immunoSEQ multiplex PCR. The repertoire holds around 50,000 clones, with approximately 77% as singletons. V dropped 5 bases and J dropped 8 bases, with 19 bases sitting between them. This CDR3 is 14 amino acids long. Germline V gene data show CDR1 as WNHNN and CDR2 as SYGVQD (reference sequence). It was autoimmune disease history or systemic immunosuppression that excluded patients. This clonotype originated in an adult with an advanced solid tumor such as melanoma, head and neck, liver or kidney cancer. Sequencing was performed on CD4+ or CD8+ T cells sorted from blood, taken in a trial of the OX40 agonist ivuxolimab. This chain joins TRBV10-1 and TRBJ2-7, with D perhaps matching TRBD1 (5 bases). CDR3: CASSSSREPRKQYF. The CDR3 nucleotides are TGCGCCAGCAGTTCCAGCAGGGAACCGAGAAAGCAGTACTTC.